The 8 T cell receptor beta chains listed next were all sequenced from one sample in a study of PD-L1 blockade in urothelial cancer. This table comes from immunoSEQ multiplex PCR, and its TCRdb copy is limited to in-frame clones, with some not included. The top ten clones hold around 4% of a sample with around 110,000 clones, around 90% of them seen once. The time point is: peripheral blood 6 weeks after treatment start. The material was PBMCs, obtained around atezolizumab (anti-PD-L1) treatment. The receptors stem from a man in his sixties with urothelial cancer.

The chain recombines TRBV6-4 with TRBJ1-2, with D possibly being TRBD1 (6 bases). The CDR3 is made up of 16 amino acids. CDR1 is MRHNA and CDR2 is SNTAGT in the germline V gene. Trimming removed 6 bases at V and 0 bases at J, with 17 bases between. The chain's CDR3 is CASSAAVGATNYGYTF. The CDR3 nucleotides are TGTGCCAGCAGCGCTGCGGTGGGGGCGACTAACTATGGCTACACCTTC.

The chain uses TRBV4-3 and TRBJ2-4, with D maybe TRBD2 (7 bases). Germline loops: CDR1 LGHNA, CDR2 YSLEER. Deletions cut 1 base from V and 3 bases from J, with 16 bases between. The CDR3 runs 17 residues. The CDR3 DNA reads TGCGCCAGCAGCCAAGTTTACGGGGGGCTTAACAAAAACATTCAGTACTTC. Encoded protein: CASSQVYGGLNKNIQYF.

The rearrangement joins TRBV30 to TRBJ1-2; tentative D call: TRBD1 (6 bases). The V end was cut by 6 bases, the J end by 5 bases, with 13 bases between. The CDR3 is 12 amino acids. CDR1 GTSNPN and CDR2 SVGIG come from the germline V gene (reference sequence). CDR3 loop: CACLNTGYGYTF. The CDR3 nucleotides are TGTGCCTGCCTTAATACAGGGTATGGCTACACCTTC. The variable domain in full, completed from reference TRBV30 and TRBJ1-2, reads SQTIHQWPATLVQPVGSPLSLECTVEGTSNPNLYWYRQAAGRGLQLLFYSVGIGQISSEVPQNLSASRPQDRQFILSSKKLLLSDSGFYLCACLNTGYGYTFGSGTRLTVV.

This chain connects TRBV30 to TRBJ2-7; 12 bases map to TRBD1. The germline V gene encodes CDR1 GTSNPN and CDR2 SVGIG (reference sequence). The length of the CDR3 is 14 residues. V shed 2 bases and J 7 bases; nucleotides not matched to a gene: 6. The CDR3 here is CAWSRGQGAREQYF. The CDR3 region has the DNA TGTGCCTGGAGTAGGGGACAGGGGGCAAGAGAGCAGTACTTC.

The gene calls are TRBV6-1 and TRBJ1-1, with D unresolved. Trimming cost V 6 bases and J 1 base, with 9 bases left between them. Looked up from germline, CDR1 is MNHNS and CDR2 is SASEGT. The CDR3 runs to 13 residues. The CDR3 coding sequence is TGTGCCAGCAGAGAACACACGAACACTGAAGCTTTCTTT. Translation: CASREHTNTEAFF.

The chain links TRBV2 to TRBJ2-3, with D perhaps TRBD1 (6 bases). The germline V gene has CDR1 SNHLY and CDR2 FYNNEI. The CDR3 covers 12 residues. The ends were cut back, 11 bases at V and 8 bases at J, with 17 bases in the middle. CDR3 region: CAVPRGSGTQYF. In nucleotides, the CDR3 is TGTGCCGTGCCAAGGGGGTCGGGTACGCAGTATTTT.

The gene calls are TRBV7-2 and TRBJ2-7; 7 bases are a match to TRBD1. This CDR3 spans 13 amino acids. Trimming took 2 bases from V and 5 from J; bases not matched to a gene: 3. Per germline, CDR1 SGHTA and CDR2 FQGNSA. CDR3 sequence (DNA): TGTGCCAGCAGCTTACAACAGGGGCACGAGCAGTACTTC. It encodes CASSLQQGHEQYF.

This chain uses TRBV4-2 with TRBJ2-3; TRBD2 matches at 10 bases. CDR1 is LGHNA, CDR2 YNFKEQ, per germline. J was trimmed by 3 bases and V by 1 base; bases with no gene match: 4. The CDR3 contains 16 residues. The DNA of the CDR3 is TGTGCCAGCAGCCAAGGAAGCGGGGGGGTAACAGATACGCAGTATTTT. This gives the protein CASSQGSGGVTDTQYF.